This entry lists 21 T cell receptor beta chains sequenced from one sample in a study of T cell responses to AZD1222 COVID-19 vaccine. Sequencing was performed with immunoSEQ multiplex PCR; in TCRdb, only in-frame clones are kept and a portion is missing. The table shows tens of thousands of clones, with 60% to 85% occurring only once. The sequences come from peripheral blood, collected on day 0 of AZD1222 vaccination. Receptors were obtained from an adult in good health.

This chain connects TRBV28 to TRBJ1-3; D gene ambiguous. CDR3 length: 14 residues. The germline gives CDR1 MDHEN, CDR2 SYDVKM. The V gene lost 1 base and the J gene lost 0 bases, with 4 bases spanning the gap. In DNA form, the CDR3 reads TGTGCCAGCAGTTTATCGGGCTCTGGAAACACCATATATTTT. Translating it yields CASSLSGSGNTIYF.

This sequence joins TRBV3-1 (or the pseudogene TRBV3-2) and TRBJ1-4; 7 nucleotides align to TRBD1. The CDR3 extends over 17 amino acids. Trimming removed 2 bases from V and 5 bases from J; junction bases left unmatched: 11. CDR1 is LGHDT and CDR2 is YNNKEL in the germline V gene (reference sequence). The CDR3 loop is CASSQKGPRTGNEKLFF. The CDR3 coding sequence is TGTGCCAGCAGCCAAAAGGGTCCAAGGACAGGAAATGAAAAACTGTTTTTT.

This chain joins TRBV6-1 and TRBJ2-3, with 7 bases that match TRBD1. The J segment lost 3 bases and the V segment lost 3 bases, leaving 6 bases of the junction unmatched. Germline V lookup: CDR1 MNHNS, CDR2 SASEGT. There are 15 residues in the CDR3. This CDR3 is CASSENRGPTDTQYF. CDR3 coding DNA: TGTGCCAGCAGTGAGAACAGGGGTCCTACAGATACGCAGTATTTT.

The chain combines TRBV5-6 with TRBJ1-6; no clear D. Germline CDR1 reads SGHDT; CDR2 reads YYEEEE. V was shortened by 0 bases and J by 0 bases, with 10 bases between the two germline ends. CDR3 length: 17 residues. CDR3 residues: CASSLGRAGSYNSPLHF. CDR3 bases: TGTGCCAGCAGCTTGGGAAGGGCTGGCTCCTATAATTCACCCCTCCACTTT. The full variable domain, with the rest looked up from reference TRBV5-6 and TRBJ1-6, is DAGVTQSPTHLIKTRGQQVTLRCSPKSGHDTVSWYQQALGQGPQFIFQYYEEEERQRGNFPDRFSGHQFPNYSSELNVNALLLGDSALYLCASSLGRAGSYNSPLHFGNGTRLTVT.

The chain carries TRBV6-2 or TRBV6-3 and TRBJ2-7, with a weak D call TRBD1 (6 bases). The CDR3 has 16 amino acids. Trimming pared 2 bases from V and 0 bases from J, leaving 14 bases between. From germline, CDR1 is MNHEY and CDR2 SVGEGT. The CDR3 sequence is CASSYIGRDISYEQYF. DNA of the CDR3: TGTGCCAGCAGTTACATCGGCCGGGACATCTCCTACGAGCAGTACTTC.

The chain combines TRBV3-1 (or the pseudogene TRBV3-2) with TRBJ2-1, with 8 bases that match TRBD1. The CDR3 loop spans 16 amino acids. CDR1 and CDR2 (germline): LGHDT, YNNKEL (reference sequence). V lost 0 bases and J lost 4; bases outside the gene matches: 5. CDR3 in amino acids: CASSQEAGGGYNEQFF. As DNA, the CDR3 is TGTGCCAGCAGCCAAGAAGCAGGGGGCGGTTACAATGAGCAGTTCTTC.

This chain connects TRBV11-3 to TRBJ2-1; 7 bases fit TRBD2. CDR3 length: 16 amino acids. J gave up 6 bases and V 1 base, and 9 bases lay outside the gene matches. CDR1 and CDR2 (germline): SGHNT, YENEEA. This CDR3 reads CASSLVRLAVPNEQFF. CDR3 DNA sequence: TGTGCCAGCAGCTTAGTGCGGCTAGCGGTTCCCAATGAGCAGTTCTTC.

The chain joins TRBV7-2 to TRBJ2-5, with D uncertain. The CDR3 has 11 amino acids. The germline gives CDR1 SGHTA, CDR2 FQGNSA. V was shortened by 5 bases and J by 0 bases, with 1 base between the two germline ends. The CDR3 region has the DNA TGTGCCAGCAGCCACCAAGAGACCCAGTACTTC. Translation: CASSHQETQYF.

V and J are TRBV23-1 and TRBJ2-5; no clear D gene. TRBV23-1 is marked as an open reading frame, function uncertain. Deletions cut 4 bases from V and 4 bases from J, with 10 bases between. The CDR3 extends over 13 amino acids. DNA for the CDR3: TGCGCCAGCAGTCCCTCCCGACGAGAGACCCAGTACTTC. Translating it yields CASSPSRRETQYF.

CDR3 DNA sequence: TGTGCCAGCAGCCCAGGACGGAGGGAGGGCTACACCTTC. It specifies CASSPGRREGYTF. The chain links TRBV11-3 to TRBJ1-2; D not certain. The germline gives CDR1 SGHNT, CDR2 YENEEA. There are 13 residues in the CDR3. V lost 5 bases and J lost 8, with 15 bases in between.

The V and J genes are TRBV3-1 (or the pseudogene TRBV3-2) and TRBJ1-6; 7 nucleotides match TRBD1. This CDR3 comprises 13 residues. V lost 5 bases and J lost 12; bases outside the gene matches: 7. CDR1 is LGHDT, CDR2 YNNKEL, per germline (reference sequence). The chain's CDR3 is CASSSGGLGPLHF. CDR3 DNA: TGTGCCAGCAGCTCAGGGGGTTTGGGACCCCTCCACTTT.

DNA for the CDR3: TGTGCCAGCAGCTTAGCGAGGGGTCGCACAGATACGCAGTATTTT. This sequence encodes CASSLARGRTDTQYF. The chain is built from TRBV7-8 and TRBJ2-3, with D perhaps assigned TRBD1 or TRBD2 (5 bases each). The CDR3 is 15 amino acids. V was trimmed by 0 bases and J by 1 base, leaving 8 bases between them. Germline V gene lookup returns CDR1 SGHVS and CDR2 FQNEAQ.

This CDR3 is CASSSGPPYEQYF. The CDR3 coding sequence is TGTGCCAGCAGCTCCGGACCGCCCTACGAGCAGTACTTC. The genes are TRBV11-2 and TRBJ2-7; D not certain. Trimming shortened V by 4 bases and J by 2 bases, and 9 bases separated the two germline ends. The germline V gene encodes CDR1 SGHAT and CDR2 FQNNGV. This CDR3 has 13 amino acids.

The rearrangement uses TRBV28 and TRBJ1-4; D is perhaps TRBD1 (5 bases). The germline V and J ends were trimmed by 8 bases and 4 bases, with 14 bases remaining between them. This CDR3 comprises 14 residues. The germline V gene has CDR1 MDHEN and CDR2 SYDVKM. CDR3 region: CASRPTAYNEKLFF. CDR3 nucleotides: TGTGCCAGCCGGCCGACAGCGTATAATGAAAAACTGTTTTTT.

This clone has only a few counts. The V and J genes are TRBV24-1 and TRBJ2-2; D gene uncertain. Germline loops: CDR1 KGHDR, CDR2 SFDVKD. Trimming took off 6 bases at V and 8 bases at J, with 9 bases between the two ends. CDR3 length: 12 residues. CDR3 sequence: CATSRVGGELFF. In DNA, the CDR3 is TGTGCCACCAGTAGAGTAGGTGGGGAGCTGTTTTTT.

The rearrangement joins TRBV4-3 to TRBJ2-6; tentatively, D is TRBD2 (6 bases). Germline lookup yields CDR1 LGHNA and CDR2 YSLEER. This CDR3 region has 17 residues. V was trimmed by 4 bases and J by 2 bases, leaving 15 bases between them. The CDR3, as DNA: TGCGCCAGCAGCCGATTCGGCGGGGTTCCTGGGGCCAACGTCCTGACTTTC. Translating gives CASSRFGGVPGANVLTF.

The chain uses TRBV5-5 and TRBJ2-7, with D hard to call. The germline V and J ends were trimmed by 2 bases and 3 bases, with 9 bases remaining between them. Germline V gives CDR1 SGHKS, CDR2 YYEKEE (reference sequence). The CDR3 runs to 13 residues. The CDR3 region is CASSFSEYYEQYF. DNA of the CDR3: TGTGCCAGCAGCTTCTCAGAGTACTACGAGCAGTACTTC.

The V gene is TRBV5-5, the J gene TRBJ1-5, with TRBD1 matching over 8 bases. Germline CDR1 and CDR2: SGHKS and YYEKEE (reference sequence). This CDR3 comprises 14 residues. The V and J ends lost 0 bases and 7 bases, in that order; junction bases with no gene match: 3. CDR3 sequence (DNA): TGTGCCAGCAGCTTGGTGGACAGGGCGCAGCCCCAGCATTTT. Translated: CASSLVDRAQPQHF. Variable domain in full (rest from reference TRBV5-5 and TRBJ1-5): DAGVTQSPTHLIKTRGQQVTLRCSPISGHKSVSWYQQVLGQGPQFIFQYYEKEERGRGNFPDRFSARQFPNYSSELNVNALLLGDSALYLCASSLVDRAQPQHFGDGTRLSIL.

This clone was seen only a few times. The rearrangement links TRBV4-1 to TRBJ2-2; 10 bases map to TRBD2. V was pared by 3 bases and J by 1 base, with 5 bases of the junction left unmatched. This CDR3 spans 17 amino acids. Germline-derived CDR1 and CDR2 are MGHRA and YSYEKL. Written as DNA, the CDR3 is TGCGCCAGCAGCCAGGCTAGCGGGGGAGTGAACACCGGGGAGCTGTTTTTT. As protein: CASSQASGGVNTGELFF.

The chain has TRBV19 and TRBJ2-2, with 10 bases matching TRBD2. There are 16 residues in the CDR3. Germline CDR1 and CDR2: LNHDA and SQIVND (reference sequence). Trimming took 4 bases from V and 5 from J; bases not matched to a gene: 7. For the CDR3, the DNA is TGTGCCAGTAGTACGGGAAGGACTAGCGGAACCGGGGAGCTGTTTTTT. Protein: CASSTGRTSGTGELFF.

The chain recombines TRBV14 with TRBJ2-5; D might be TRBD2 (5 bases). Germline assignment: CDR1 SGHDN and CDR2 FVKESK. The CDR3 totals 12 residues. The V end lost 4 bases, the J end lost 5 bases, and 8 bases lay between the germline ends. The CDR3 bases are TGTGCCAGCAGCCTGACGGGGGAGACCCAGTACTTC. Translated: CASSLTGETQYF.